A single sample gave rise to the 19 T cell receptor beta chains below, sequenced in a study of early T cells in non-severe SARS-CoV-2 infection. TCRdb reprocessed the 5' RACE reads with MiXCR, giving one entry per CDR3 protein. Seen here are roughly 75,000 distinct CDR3 sequences, 7.5% to 10% observed once, and the top ten hold roughly 4.8%. What was sequenced was whole blood. Source of these receptors: an adult who was a healthcare worker with PCR-confirmed SARS-CoV-2 infection or an uninfected control (not recorded which).

This clonotype came up many times. The chain joins TRBV11-2 to TRBJ2-6; D call uncertain. V was cut by 0 bases and J by 0 bases, with 9 bases left in between. The CDR3 contains 17 residues. The germline V gene has CDR1 SGHAT and CDR2 FQNNGV. The chain's CDR3 is CASSLDAASSGANVLTF. The CDR3 DNA reads TGTGCCAGCAGCTTAGACGCCGCCAGCTCTGGGGCCAACGTCCTGACTTTC.

This clonotype was observed a handful of times. The chain recombines TRBV29-1 with TRBJ2-5; D is uncertain. There are 12 residues in the CDR3. Looked up from germline, CDR1 is SQVTM and CDR2 is ANQGSEA. Between the trimmed V and J ends, which lost 3 bases and 5 bases, there was a span of 10 bases. CDR3 sequence (DNA): TGCAGCGTTGAGTCGAAGAGGGAGACCCAGTACTTC. Encoded protein: CSVESKRETQYF.

This rearrangement joins TRBV18 to TRBJ2-7, with D unresolved. Germline V gene lookup returns CDR1 KGHSH and CDR2 LQKENI. V was pared by 6 bases and J by 5 bases, with 8 bases between. The CDR3 is made up of 11 amino acids. Here the CDR3 reads CASSPDHEQYF. The DNA for the CDR3 is TGTGCCAGCTCGCCGGACCACGAGCAGTACTTC.

This clonotype was seen more than once but under ten times. The rearrangement uses TRBV20-1 and TRBJ2-1, with D possibly being TRBD2 (5 bases). Trimming removed 3 bases at V and 2 bases at J, with 17 bases between. The CDR3 consists of 16 residues. Germline CDR1 DFQATT, CDR2 SNEGSKA (reference sequence). CDR3: CSARPLGSATYNEQFF. DNA for the CDR3: TGCAGTGCTAGGCCCTTAGGGAGCGCTACCTACAATGAGCAGTTCTTC.

In this sample, this clonotype turned up many times. The genes are TRBV10-2 and TRBJ2-3; 10 nucleotides agree with TRBD2. Trimming at V came to 10 bases and at J to 3 bases, leaving 13 bases not matched to a gene. This CDR3 is built from 16 residues. Germline V gene data show CDR1 as WSHSY and CDR2 as SAAADI. CDR3 sequence (DNA): TGCGCCACCGGAAGGGAGCGGGAGGGTCCGACAGATACGCAGTATTTT. This sequence encodes CATGREREGPTDTQYF.

The chain joins TRBV24-1 to TRBJ2-1; 11 positions match TRBD2. This CDR3 contains 14 residues. Trimming took 7 bases from V and 9 from J; bases not matched to a gene: 7. Per the germline V gene, CDR1 is KGHDR and CDR2 is SFDVKD. CDR3 protein: CATSRVGLAGEQFF. CDR3 coding DNA: TGTGCCACCAGCAGGGTTGGACTAGCGGGTGAGCAGTTCTTC.

A few counts support this clonotype. The CDR3 spells CASSQDGWGQYF. CDR3 nucleotide sequence: TGCGCCAGCAGCCAAGATGGGTGGGGGCAGTACTTC. This chain uses TRBV4-1 with TRBJ2-7; D is ambiguous. CDR1 is MGHRA, CDR2 YSYEKL, per germline. The CDR3 runs 12 residues. V was pared by 0 bases and J by 9 bases, with 9 bases between.

This clonotype was seen ten or more times. The CDR3 coding sequence is TGTGCCAGCAGCTTATGGCTTGGTTTCCAGTACTTC. Protein product: CASSLWLGFQYF. The chain links TRBV7-9 to TRBJ2-4; D not resolved. The CDR3 consists of 12 residues. Germline-derived CDR1 and CDR2 are SEHNR and FQNEAQ (reference sequence). Trimming removed 2 bases at V and 13 bases at J, with 12 bases between.

This clonotype showed up just a few times. The chain uses TRBV3-1 and TRBJ2-7, with 8 bases matching TRBD1. CDR1 and CDR2 from the germline V gene are LGHDT and YNNKEL (reference sequence). V shed 0 bases, J shed 12 bases, and the junction held 16 bases outside the gene matches. The CDR3 totals 16 residues. CDR3: CASSQDRTGNPPLVYF. The CDR3 nucleotides are TGTGCCAGCAGCCAAGATAGGACAGGGAACCCCCCGCTGGTGTACTTC.

This clonotype turned up a few times. The chain uses TRBV7-2 and TRBJ2-7, with D possibly matching TRBD2 (7 bases). Germline V gives CDR1 SGHTA, CDR2 FQGNSA. Deletions cut 6 bases from V and 7 bases from J, with 22 bases between. The CDR3 spans 15 residues. CDR3 nucleotide sequence: TGTGCCAGCAGTTACAAAAGGGGGGGCGAGACAGAGCAGTACTTC. This codes for CASSYKRGGETEQYF.

This clonotype was seen only a few times. In DNA form, the CDR3 reads TGTGCCAGCAGCTTACCTCGGGACAGAGAGATGAACACTGAAGCTTTCTTT. Protein product: CASSLPRDREMNTEAFF. The rearrangement uses TRBV7-9 and TRBJ1-1; 7 bases match TRBD1. After removal of 2 bases from V and 0 bases from J, the junction contained 9 bases not matched to a gene. Germline assignment: CDR1 SEHNR and CDR2 FQNEAQ (reference sequence). This CDR3 contains 17 residues.

Ten or more counts support this clonotype. The chain has TRBV12-3 or TRBV12-4 and TRBJ1-1; TRBD1 matches 8 bases. The CDR3 consists of 14 residues. After removal of 6 bases from V and 4 bases from J, the junction contained 7 bases not matched to a gene. The CDR3 loop reads CASSQGAFATEAFF. Written as DNA, the CDR3 is TGTGCCAGCAGCCAGGGGGCGTTTGCCACTGAAGCTTTCTTT.

The chain links TRBV19 to TRBJ2-1; D is undetermined. V lost 5 bases and J 8 bases, leaving 10 bases between the germline ends. Germline V lookup: CDR1 LNHDA, CDR2 SQIVND (reference sequence). The CDR3 covers 12 residues. The CDR3 nucleotides are TGTGCCAGTAGTCACCCGGGTCATGAGCAGTTCTTC. This gives the protein CASSHPGHEQFF.

The chain couples TRBV6-5 to TRBJ1-1; tentatively, D is TRBD1 (5 bases). The germline V gene has CDR1 MNHEY and CDR2 SVGAGI. The CDR3 is 17 residues long. Trimming shortened V by 2 bases and J by 1 base, and 17 bases separated the two germline ends. The CDR3 protein is CASSYLSGMGRNTEAFF. In DNA, the CDR3 is TGTGCCAGCAGTTACCTTTCAGGGATGGGGAGGAACACTGAAGCTTTCTTT.

This clonotype was seen many times. The rearrangement joins TRBV6-6 to TRBJ2-1; TRBD1 matches at 8 bases. In germline, CDR1 is MNHNY, CDR2 SVGAGI (reference sequence). The CDR3 spans 14 residues. The V and J ends lost 5 bases and 1 base, in that order; junction bases with no gene match: 1. Here the CDR3 DNA reads TGTGCCAGCAGTCGGACAGGGTCCTACAATGAGCAGTTCTTC. Translation: CASSRTGSYNEQFF.

This clonotype was counted many times. At one boundary the junction diverges from the germline segment, which might be a read error. The rearrangement uses TRBV30 and TRBJ1-4, with D uncertain. Germline V gene lookup returns CDR1 GTSNPN and CDR2 SVGIG (reference sequence). This CDR3 comprises 16 residues. The CDR3: CAWSHGLFSSNQKLFF. For the CDR3, the DNA is TGTGCCTGGTCGCATGGACTCTTTTCATCTAATCAAAAACTGTTTTTT.

This clonotype was observed many times. The rearrangement joins TRBV28 to TRBJ2-7, with D uncertain. Germline CDR1 and CDR2: MDHEN and SYDVKM. The CDR3 consists of 13 residues. The V gene lost 5 bases and the J gene lost 4 bases, with 12 bases spanning the gap. The DNA for the CDR3 is TGTGCCAGCAGTCGAGGTATAGGGTACGAGCAGTACTTC. Encoded protein: CASSRGIGYEQYF.

The chain has TRBV5-6 and TRBJ2-7; the D gene could be TRBD1 or TRBD2 (6 bases each). Trimming removed 4 bases from V and 7 bases from J, with 18 bases in between. This CDR3 contains 14 residues. CDR1 SGHDT and CDR2 YYEEEE come from the germline V gene. The chain's CDR3 is CASSPGGGMEEQYF. The CDR3, as DNA: TGTGCCAGCAGCCCCGGAGGGGGGATGGAAGAGCAGTACTTC.

This clonotype was picked up many times. The chain couples TRBV7-9 to TRBJ2-1, with 10 bases identical to TRBD1. CDR3 length: 15 residues. Germline V gene sequence: CDR1 SEHNR, CDR2 FQNEAQ (reference sequence). V was clipped by 6 bases and J by 7 bases; unmatched bases: 9. For the CDR3, the DNA is TGTGCCAGCAGTTTCGGGACAGGGGTGATGAATGAGCAGTTCTTC. The encoded protein is CASSFGTGVMNEQFF.